The clone carrying this T cell receptor (beta chain) was detected only a few times. Building of the TCR beta libraries involved iRepertoire HTBI primers and Arm-PCR of CDR3 regions. MiXCR, applied by TCRdb to the multiplex PCR reads, yields one record per CDR3 protein. The sample records some 420,000 distinct CDR3 sequences, about 20% being singletons. This entry comes from a study of regulatory T cells in long-lasting Graves disease. Time point here: persistent/refractory GD, antithyroid drugs over 5 years with positive TRAb. Extracted RNA from PBMCs served as the source of the TCR library. This CDR3 has 14 amino acids. Germline V gene sequence: CDR1 MGHDK, CDR2 SYGVNS. V lost 7 bases to trimming and J lost 3 bases, with 15 bases between them.

The TCR was taken from a female donor with Graves disease. V usage is TRBV25-1 and J usage is TRBJ1-1; no clear D gene. This sample comprised peripheral blood mononuclear cells (PBMCs), obtained when the disease was refractory, from a patient treated with antithyroid drugs. The CDR3: CASTRAGGHTEAFF. DNA for the CDR3: TGTGCCAGCACCCGGGCGGGAGGACACACTGAAGCTTTCTTT.